These 30 T cell receptor beta chains share one sample of origin, sequenced in a study of blood T cell repertoires in COVID-19. Produced via immunoSEQ multiplex PCR; TCRdb's table is partial and in-frame only. The table records 150,000 or so clones, around 78% of them present only once. Sequenced input: PBMCs or T cells enriched from blood (not recorded which). The receptors shown here come from a woman between 45 and 65 years old who had recovered from COVID-19.

The chain is built from TRBV2 and TRBJ1-2; no reliable D call. The germline V and J ends were trimmed by 3 bases and 7 bases, with 15 bases remaining between them. CDR3 size: 14 residues. CDR1 is SNHLY and CDR2 is FYNNEI in the germline V gene. CDR3 amino acids: CASSDPRFPVGYTF. The CDR3 DNA sequence: TGTGCCAGCAGTGATCCCAGGTTCCCGGTTGGCTACACCTTC. Based on the CDR3 plus reference TRBV2 and TRBJ1-2, the full variable domain is EPEVTQTPSHQVTQMGQEVILRCVPISNHLYFYWYRQILGQKVEFLVSFYNNEISEKSEIFDDQFSVERPDGSNFTLKIRSTKLEDSAMYFCASSDPRFPVGYTFGSGTRLTVV.

The gene calls are TRBV11-3 and TRBJ2-1; 8 bases align to TRBD1. Germline V lookup: CDR1 SGHNT, CDR2 YENEEA. This CDR3 region has 16 residues. Trimming removed 5 bases from V and 3 bases from J; junction bases left unmatched: 9. CDR3 sequence reads: CASSHRSGQGYNEQFF. CDR3 DNA: TGTGCCAGCAGCCATAGATCCGGACAGGGCTACAATGAGCAGTTCTTC.

This chain uses TRBV28 with TRBJ2-7, with 7 bases matching TRBD1. Germline V CDR1 and CDR2: MDHEN, SYDVKM. The CDR3 is 13 amino acids. The V and J ends lost 4 bases and 1 base, in that order; junction bases with no gene match: 1. The CDR3 DNA is TGTGCCAGCAGTTCGGGACAGTCCTACGAGCAGTACGTC. This sequence encodes CASSSGQSYEQYV.

The genes are TRBV12-3 or TRBV12-4 and TRBJ1-1; possible D gene TRBD1, 5 bases. The CDR3 length is 12 residues. Trimming stripped 3 bases from V and 8 bases from J, with 10 bases between. The CDR3 DNA reads as TGTGCCAGCAGTTTTTGGGGGGACGAAGCTTTCTTT. The encoded protein is CASSFWGDEAFF.

The chain combines TRBV6-5 with TRBJ2-2; D is possibly TRBD1 (5 bases). The germline CDR1 and CDR2 sequences are MNHEY and SVGAGI. The CDR3 runs 13 residues. The V gene lost 6 bases and the J gene lost 3 bases, with 8 bases spanning the gap. CDR3 amino acids: CASRAGYTGELFF. For the CDR3, the DNA is TGTGCCAGCAGAGCAGGGTACACCGGGGAGCTGTTTTTT.

This clone was seen just once. The J gene is TRBJ1-1, the V gene TRBV12-3 or TRBV12-4; D unresolved. CDR3 length: 12 residues. V lost 3 bases and J 5 bases, leaving 7 bases between the germline ends. The CDR3 DNA reads TGTGCCAGCAGTTTTGTGACAACTGAAGCTTTCTTT. Amino acid sequence: CASSFVTTEAFF.

The chain is built from TRBV4-1 and TRBJ1-4; a weak D match, TRBD1 (5 bases). This CDR3 has 14 amino acids. Germline assignment: CDR1 MGHRA and CDR2 YSYEKL. Deletions cut 5 bases from V and 3 bases from J, with 10 bases between. CDR3 sequence reads: CASSWGGANEKLFF. The CDR3 DNA follows: TGCGCCAGCAGCTGGGGGGGAGCTAATGAAAAACTGTTTTTT.

In DNA, the CDR3 is TGTGCCAGCTCACCAGACATTAGCAATCAGCCCCAGCATTTT. Residues: CASSPDISNQPQHF. This chain connects TRBV18 to TRBJ1-5; D remains unclear. The germline CDR1 and CDR2 sequences are KGHSH and LQKENI. The V gene lost 2 bases and the J gene lost 0 bases, with 5 bases spanning the gap. The CDR3 length is 14 residues.

CDR3 amino acids: CASSLDSDSPLHF. CDR3 DNA sequence: TGCGCCAGCAGCTTGGATTCAGATTCACCCCTCCACTTT. The rearrangement joins TRBV5-1 to TRBJ1-6; no reliable D call. V was pared by 0 bases and J by 8 bases, with 6 bases between. This CDR3 region has 13 residues. Germline V CDR1 and CDR2: SGHRS, YFSETQ. Supplemented by reference TRBV5-1 and TRBJ1-6, the full variable domain reads KAGVTQTPRYLIKTRGQQVTLSCSPISGHRSVSWYQQTPGQGLQFLFEYFSETQRNKGNFPGRFSGRQFSNSRSEMNVSTLELGDSALYLCASSLDSDSPLHFGNGTRLTVT.

The chain links TRBV5-1 to TRBJ2-1; TRBD2 matches at 9 bases. Looked up from germline, CDR1 is SGHRS and CDR2 is YFSETQ. Trimming removed 0 bases from V and 6 bases from J; junction bases left unmatched: 7. This CDR3 is 16 amino acids long. In DNA form, the CDR3 reads TGCGCCAGCAGCTTGGCGGGCGGGGGGGCCGGCAATGAGCAGTTCTTC. Translation gives CASSLAGGGAGNEQFF.

This clone was seen only a few times. The chain links TRBV14 to TRBJ2-1, with TRBD1 matching over 9 bases. V dropped 3 bases and J dropped 8; count of bases not matched to a gene: 11. CDR1 is SGHDN and CDR2 is FVKESK in the germline V gene. This CDR3 is 16 amino acids long. The CDR3 spells CASSHPGQGRSYEQFF. The CDR3 nucleotides are TGTGCCAGCAGCCACCCGGGACAGGGTCGCTCGTATGAGCAGTTCTTC.

This chain uses TRBV6-1 with TRBJ2-7, with D possibly being TRBD2 (6 bases). Trimming pared 3 bases from V and 3 bases from J, leaving 15 bases between. CDR1 MNHNS and CDR2 SASEGT come from the germline V gene. This CDR3 spans 15 amino acids. This chain's CDR3 is CASSDYPGTLYEQYV. Written as DNA, the CDR3 is TGTGCCAGCAGTGATTACCCCGGGACTCTCTACGAGCAGTACGTC.

This clone was seen more than once but under ten times. V gene TRBV7-9 combines with J gene TRBJ1-5, with a possible D match to TRBD1 (5 bases). Looked up from germline, CDR1 is SEHNR and CDR2 is FQNEAQ (reference sequence). The V end lost 1 base, the J end lost 0 bases, and 10 bases lay between the germline ends. The CDR3 contains 16 residues. The CDR3 bases are TGTGCCAGCAGCTTAGGACACGGGGGTAGCAATCAGCCCCAGCATTTT. The encoded protein is CASSLGHGGSNQPQHF.

The chain employs TRBV7-2 and TRBJ1-2, with a tentative D call TRBD1 (6 bases). This CDR3 is 15 amino acids long. The germline V gene encodes CDR1 SGHTA and CDR2 FQGNSA. Deletions cut 5 bases from V and 3 bases from J, with 16 bases between. CDR3 region: CASSPTGAGDYGYTF. CDR3 nucleotide sequence: TGTGCCAGCAGCCCCACCGGGGCAGGGGACTATGGCTACACCTTC.

This chain connects TRBV13 to TRBJ2-3; a weak D match, TRBD1 (5 bases). V was clipped by 4 bases and J by 5 bases, with 10 bases between them. CDR3 length equals 13 residues. Germline assignment: CDR1 PRHDT and CDR2 FYEKMQ (reference sequence). CDR3 protein: CASSYQGKDTQYF. Here the CDR3 DNA reads TGTGCCAGCAGCTACCAGGGAAAAGATACGCAGTATTTT.

The J gene is TRBJ2-1, the V gene TRBV10-1, with TRBD2 matching over 12 bases. The CDR3 has 17 residues. Trimming at V came to 4 bases and at J to 1 base, leaving 5 bases not matched to a gene. The V gene's germline CDR1 is WNHNN and CDR2 SYGVQD (reference sequence). The CDR3 protein is CASSGTSGVLSYNEQFF. The DNA of the CDR3 is TGCGCCAGCAGTGGGACTAGCGGGGTTTTATCCTACAATGAGCAGTTCTTC.

The chain couples TRBV18 to TRBJ1-2; tentative D call: TRBD1 (5 bases). Germline CDR1 KGHSH, CDR2 LQKENI. The CDR3 has 16 amino acids. V dropped 3 bases and J dropped 6 bases, with 20 bases sitting between them. Written as DNA, the CDR3 is TGTGCCAGCTCACCGTCGTCCCAGGGCCTATTACATGGCTACACCTTC. Translated, it gives CASSPSSQGLLHGYTF.

The chain employs TRBV3-1 (or the pseudogene TRBV3-2) and TRBJ1-1; D gene unclear. Germline V lookup: CDR1 LGHDT, CDR2 YNNKEL (reference sequence). The CDR3 has 13 amino acids. Trimming shortened V by 4 bases and J by 1 base, and 7 bases separated the two germline ends. CDR3 region: CASSPRGNTEAFF. The DNA of the CDR3 is TGTGCCAGCAGCCCCCGGGGGAACACTGAAGCTTTCTTT.

The chain carries TRBV2 and TRBJ1-1; D possibly corresponds to TRBD1 (5 bases). V was clipped by 6 bases and J by 7 bases, with 6 bases between them. CDR1 SNHLY and CDR2 FYNNEI come from the germline V gene. This CDR3 is built from 10 residues. CDR3 amino acids: CASSQGEAFF. The CDR3 coding sequence is TGTGCCAGCAGCCAGGGTGAAGCTTTCTTT.

The chain has TRBV12-3 or TRBV12-4 and TRBJ2-3; 8 nucleotides align to TRBD2. V lost 1 base to trimming and J lost 10 bases; unmatched junction nucleotides: 4. This CDR3 region has 13 residues. As DNA, the CDR3 is TGTGCCAGCAGTTTAGTTAGCGGGGCTCCGCAGTATTTT. Translating it yields CASSLVSGAPQYF.

This chain uses TRBV2 with TRBJ2-7, with D perhaps TRBD2 (5 bases). Trimming removed 1 base from V and 6 bases from J, with 25 bases in between. Germline V gene lookup returns CDR1 SNHLY and CDR2 FYNNEI. The CDR3 runs to 18 residues. In DNA form, the CDR3 reads TGTGCCAGCAGTGAAGGCTTCTTGGCAGCGGCCCCTGATGGCGAGCAGTACGTC. The encoded protein is CASSEGFLAAAPDGEQYV.

V usage is TRBV6-1 and J usage is TRBJ1-6; 7 positions agree with TRBD1. Per the germline V gene, CDR1 is MNHNS and CDR2 is SASEGT. V trimming: 4 bases; J trimming: 7 bases; junction bases outside the gene matches: 10. The CDR3 extends over 16 amino acids. The DNA for the CDR3 is TGTGCCAGCAGTGCGGACAGGTGGCCTGAGAATTCACCCCTCCACTTT. Its protein product is CASSADRWPENSPLHF.

This rearrangement joins TRBV7-9 to TRBJ2-1, with 7 bases fitting TRBD1. The V gene's germline CDR1 is SEHNR and CDR2 FQNEAQ (reference sequence). V lost 5 bases and J lost 6; bases outside the gene matches: 13. CDR3 size: 16 residues. DNA for the CDR3: TGTGCCAGCAGCAAGACAGGGACCCATACAGGCAATGAGCAGTTCTTC. Protein: CASSKTGTHTGNEQFF.

This chain links TRBV4-3 with TRBJ1-2, with D perhaps matching TRBD1 (5 bases). V was shortened by 0 bases and J by 0 bases, with 8 bases between the two germline ends. The CDR3 covers 15 residues. Per germline, CDR1 LGHNA and CDR2 YSLEER. The CDR3 DNA reads TGCGCCAGCAGCCAAGATGGAGGGGCTAACTATGGCTACACCTTC. Translated, it gives CASSQDGGANYGYTF.

J is TRBJ1-2 and V is TRBV7-2; D gene unclear. Per the germline V gene, CDR1 is SGHTA and CDR2 is FQGNSA. Trimming left V 2 bases short and J 2 bases short, with 12 bases between. This CDR3 has 15 residues. CDR3 in amino acids: CASSLSPDTNYGYTF. Written as DNA, the CDR3 is TGTGCCAGCAGCTTATCCCCAGACACGAACTATGGCTACACCTTC.

The CDR3 nucleotides read TGTGCCAGCAGTGCCATCGGGACAGGGTCTTACAATGAGCAGTTCTTC. This codes for CASSAIGTGSYNEQFF. V gene TRBV6-2 or TRBV6-3 combines with J gene TRBJ2-1, with 9 bases fitting TRBD1. Trimming at V came to 5 bases and at J to 4 bases, leaving 9 bases not matched to a gene. CDR1 MNHEY and CDR2 SVGEGT come from the germline V gene. The CDR3 has 16 amino acids.

The rearrangement uses TRBV4-3 and TRBJ1-2, with 7 bases that match TRBD1. Germline loops: CDR1 LGHNA, CDR2 YSLEER. This CDR3 contains 16 residues. J lost 3 bases, V lost 1 base, and 8 bases had no gene match. Here the CDR3 reads CASSQGRGLNYYGYTF. DNA for the CDR3: TGCGCCAGCAGCCAAGGAAGGGGGCTGAATTACTATGGCTACACCTTC.

The chain employs TRBV3-1 (or the pseudogene TRBV3-2) and TRBJ1-2; no firm D call. This CDR3 spans 14 amino acids. In germline, CDR1 is LGHDT, CDR2 YNNKEL (reference sequence). With 1 base removed from V and 8 bases from J, the gap between germline ends came to 14 bases. CDR3 DNA sequence: TGTGCCAGCAGCCAAGGGGGTAGGGAGGGCGGCTACACCTTC. The encoded protein is CASSQGGREGGYTF.

The CDR3 coding sequence is TGTGCCAGCAGTCGGTCAGGAACAGGAAACACCATATATTTT. Its protein is CASSRSGTGNTIYF. This chain connects TRBV6-2 or TRBV6-3 to TRBJ1-3; D is undetermined. Germline CDR1 is MNHEY and CDR2 is SVGEGT. The CDR3 consists of 14 residues. The V and J ends lost 5 bases and 4 bases respectively, with 12 bases between them.

J is TRBJ1-3 and V is TRBV7-9; D unclear. The CDR3 totals 11 residues. V was cut by 6 bases and J by 8 bases, with 8 bases left in between. The germline V gene encodes CDR1 SEHNR and CDR2 FQNEAQ (reference sequence). The CDR3 region is CASRGGDTIYF. CDR3 in DNA: TGTGCCAGCAGGGGCGGGGACACCATATATTTT.